One and the same sample provided the 17 T cell receptor beta chains below, sequenced in a study of T cell changes during pregnancy in multiple sclerosis. The repertoire was sequenced with immunoSEQ multiplex PCR; TCRdb's copy has only in-frame clones and lacks some. The sample yields 60,000 to 75,000 clones, 85% to 95% seen once. Sequences were derived from CD8+ T cells from peripheral blood mononuclear cells, sampled in the second trimester of pregnancy. These receptors all stem from a female donor with multiple sclerosis, enrolled in a pregnancy study.

The chain uses TRBV7-8 and TRBJ2-7; D might be TRBD2 (6 bases). The CDR3 has 12 residues. Trimming pared 5 bases from V and 6 bases from J, leaving 11 bases between. Looked up from germline, CDR1 is SGHVS and CDR2 is FQNEAQ. The DNA of the CDR3 is TGTGCCAGCAGCCCCGCGGGGAGCGAGCAGTACTTC. Amino acids: CASSPAGSEQYF.

The chain carries TRBV6-6 and TRBJ2-7, with D uncertain. From germline, CDR1 is MNHNY and CDR2 SVGAGI (reference sequence). There are 12 residues in the CDR3. V was cut by 5 bases and J by 5 bases, with 10 bases left in between. The CDR3 DNA reads as TGTGCCAGCAGTAATCTCCTTGACGAGCAGTACTTC. Translation: CASSNLLDEQYF.

The rearrangement links TRBV5-1 to TRBJ2-5; 7 nucleotides line up with TRBD1. Germline-derived CDR1 and CDR2 are SGHRS and YFSETQ. The trim removed 0 bases at V and 2 bases at J, leaving 7 bases unmatched. The CDR3 length is 16 residues. This CDR3 is CASSLAVGTAQETQYF. Written as DNA, the CDR3 is TGCGCCAGCAGCTTGGCCGTGGGGACAGCTCAAGAGACCCAGTACTTC.

The chain couples TRBV29-1 to TRBJ1-1, with a possible D match to TRBD1 (5 bases). The CDR3 is 17 residues long. Trimming took 0 bases from V and 0 from J, leaving 17 bases between them. Germline lookup yields CDR1 SQVTM and CDR2 ANQGSEA. In DNA form, the CDR3 reads TGCAGCGTTGAAGATCTTTCGGGGGGGTTCATGAACACTGAAGCTTTCTTT. It yields the protein CSVEDLSGGFMNTEAFF.

The rearrangement links TRBV6-6 to TRBJ1-2; D is ambiguous. The length of the CDR3 is 15 residues. The V gene's germline CDR1 is MNHNY and CDR2 SVGAGI (reference sequence). Deletions cut 4 bases from V and 0 bases from J, with 12 bases between. DNA of the CDR3: TGTGCCAGCAGTTTAGTAGCGAAAGCTAACTATGGCTACACCTTC. Protein sequence: CASSLVAKANYGYTF.

This chain joins TRBV6-5 and TRBJ1-1; D may be TRBD1 (5 bases). V was cut by 6 bases and J by 5 bases, with 10 bases left in between. The germline gives CDR1 MNHEY, CDR2 SVGAGI. The CDR3 extends over 12 amino acids. CDR3 DNA sequence: TGTGCCAGCAGAAGCGGGGCGACTGAAGCTTTCTTT. Amino acid sequence: CASRSGATEAFF.

This sequence joins TRBV11-2 and TRBJ1-1; no clear D gene. Germline values: CDR1 SGHAT, CDR2 FQNNGV. Trimming removed 3 bases at V and 3 bases at J, with 14 bases between. The CDR3 contains 15 residues. CDR3 amino acids: CASSLVSRGDTEAFF. CDR3 nucleotide sequence: TGTGCCAGCAGCTTGGTTTCCCGTGGAGACACTGAAGCTTTCTTT.

This chain connects TRBV5-6 to TRBJ1-5, with D hard to call. This CDR3 comprises 13 residues. V was clipped by 0 bases and J by 4 bases, with 5 bases between them. Per germline, CDR1 SGHDT and CDR2 YYEEEE. As DNA, the CDR3 is TGTGCCAGCAGCTTGGGGAGGAATCAGCCCCAGCATTTT. It specifies CASSLGRNQPQHF.

V gene TRBV13 combines with J gene TRBJ2-5, with D perhaps TRBD1 (5 bases). This CDR3 spans 14 amino acids. The germline gives CDR1 PRHDT, CDR2 FYEKMQ (reference sequence). The V end lost 6 bases, the J end lost 1 base, and 12 bases lay between the germline ends. CDR3 DNA: TGTGCCAGCAGGGGGCAGGGTATCCAAGAGACCCAGTACTTC. Translating gives CASRGQGIQETQYF. Full variable domain (missing parts from reference TRBV13 and TRBJ2-5): AAGVIQSPRHLIKEKRETATLKCYPIPRHDTVYWYQQGPGQDPQFLISFYEKMQSDKGSIPDRFSAQQFSDYHSELNMSSLELGDSALYFCASRGQGIQETQYFGPGTRLLVL.

The chain uses TRBV7-7 and TRBJ2-5; D unresolved. Between the trimmed V and J ends, which lost 3 bases and 5 bases, there was a span of 10 bases. Per germline, CDR1 SSHAT and CDR2 FNYEAQ (reference sequence). The CDR3 sequence is 13 residues long. The CDR3 reads CASSFRVWETQYF. As DNA, the CDR3 is TGTGCCAGCAGCTTTCGGGTTTGGGAGACCCAGTACTTC.

This chain uses TRBV7-9 with TRBJ2-7, with 7 bases lining up with TRBD2. The CDR3 has 14 amino acids. CDR1 is SEHNR, CDR2 FQNEAQ, per germline (reference sequence). The J segment lost 2 bases and the V segment lost 6 bases, leaving 7 bases of the junction unmatched. This CDR3 reads CASRTRESPYEQYF. For the CDR3, the DNA is TGTGCCAGCAGGACGCGGGAGTCCCCCTACGAGCAGTACTTC.

The chain is built from TRBV19 and TRBJ2-7, with a weak D call TRBD2 (5 bases). The length of the CDR3 is 15 residues. In germline, CDR1 is LNHDA, CDR2 SQIVND (reference sequence). The germline V and J ends were trimmed by 3 bases and 2 bases, with 14 bases remaining between them. In nucleotides, the CDR3 is TGTGCCAGTAGTATCGGGGTTGCTTTAACCTACGAGCAGTACTTC. Its protein product is CASSIGVALTYEQYF.

The rearrangement links TRBV19 to TRBJ1-5, with D hard to call. In germline, CDR1 is LNHDA, CDR2 SQIVND (reference sequence). V lost 2 bases and J lost 4, with 21 bases in between. The CDR3 runs 18 residues. CDR3: CASSISLGSERRNQPQHF. CDR3 coding DNA: TGTGCCAGTAGTATATCTTTAGGAAGTGAAAGGAGGAATCAGCCCCAGCATTTT.

The rearrangement joins TRBV29-1 to TRBJ2-1; D is perhaps TRBD2 (5 bases). The V gene lost 5 bases and the J gene lost 4 bases, with 9 bases spanning the gap. The CDR3 extends over 12 amino acids. Germline V gives CDR1 SQVTM, CDR2 ANQGSEA. CDR3: CSVLATYNEQFF. CDR3 nucleotide sequence: TGCAGCGTTTTAGCGACTTACAATGAGCAGTTCTTC.

This rearrangement joins TRBV19 to TRBJ2-7; 7 bases map to TRBD2. Looked up from germline, CDR1 is LNHDA and CDR2 is SQIVND (reference sequence). The CDR3 has 16 amino acids. V shed 3 bases, J shed 3 bases, and the junction held 11 bases outside the gene matches. CDR3 sequence (DNA): TGTGCCAGTAGTATGATTATGGGCGGGAGTAACTACGAGCAGTACTTC. This encodes CASSMIMGGSNYEQYF.

The V call is TRBV19, the J call TRBJ1-5, with D unclear. The CDR3 consists of 13 residues. Germline CDR1 LNHDA, CDR2 SQIVND (reference sequence). V lost 5 bases to trimming and J lost 3 bases, with 8 bases between them. The CDR3 here is CASSVDINQPQHF. DNA for the CDR3: TGTGCCAGTAGTGTCGACATCAATCAGCCCCAGCATTTT.

Only a few counts were recorded for this clone. This chain joins TRBV13 and TRBJ1-1; D is unresolved. The CDR3 is 13 residues long. Trimming pared 5 bases from V and 6 bases from J, leaving 13 bases between. CDR1 is PRHDT, CDR2 FYEKMQ, per germline (reference sequence). As DNA, the CDR3 is TGTGCCAGCAGCCCAACAGTGGTCGCTGAAGCTTTCTTT. Residues: CASSPTVVAEAFF.